This is a list of T cell receptor beta chains from one sample in a study of shared clonotypes between healthy human individuals. Repertoires were generated with immunoSEQ multiplex PCR, while TCRdb's copy carries only in-frame clones and drops some. The sample holds fewer than 1 million clones; approximately 96% are singletons and the top ten take around 0.25%. The sequencing sample was made of naive CD8+ T cells sorted from blood. These receptor sequences come from a man aged 30 to 45 in good health. CDR3s include the opening cysteine and the closing phenylalanine or tryptophan. A D gene is named only where the DNA matches it firmly. Size values are once, few and many counts, or a class for expanded clones, and some rows have none.

TRBJ2-7	TRBV4-1	NA	NA	CASSQVETLGEQYF	TGCGCCAGCAGCCAAGTCGAGACGTTGGGGGAGCAGTACTTC
TRBJ1-2	TRBV20-1	NA	NA	CSAIEQGRYTF	TGCAGTGCCATCGAACAGGGCCGCTACACCTTC
TRBJ1-2	TRBV29-1	NA	NA	CSVGFTGDYGYTF	TGCAGCGTTGGCTTTACGGGGGACTATGGCTACACCTTC
TRBJ1-3	TRBV27	TRBD1	NA	CASRLGTGVENTIYF	TGTGCCAGCAGGCTTGGGACAGGGGTGGAAAACACCATATATTTT
TRBJ2-3	TRBV9	NA	NA	CASSAGMGPDTQYF	TGTGCCAGCAGCGCCGGGATGGGCCCAGATACGCAGTATTTT
TRBJ2-7	TRBV29-1	NA	NA	CSVGGGYEQYF	TGCAGCGTGGGTGGGGGCTACGAGCAGTACTTC
TRBJ2-6	TRBV5-6	NA	NA	CASSIQRSGANVLTF	TGTGCCAGCAGCATCCAGCGCTCTGGGGCCAACGTCCTGACTTTC
TRBJ2-1	TRBV14	TRBD1	NA	CASSQALRDSNNNEQFF	TGTGCCAGCAGCCAAGCCTTGAGGGACAGTAACAACAATGAGCAGTTCTTC
TRBJ2-5	TRBV7-9	NA	NA	CASRPRSEQETQYF	TGTGCCAGCAGACCCAGGAGTGAGCAAGAGACCCAGTACTTC
TRBJ2-7	TRBV9	NA	NA	CASSEDSFREQYF	TGTGCCAGCAGCGAGGACAGTTTCCGCGAGCAGTACTTC
TRBJ2-7	TRBV11-2	NA	NA	CASSLATFREQYF	TGTGCCAGCAGCTTGGCCACCTTTCGCGAGCAGTACTTC
TRBJ1-1	TRBV6-6	NA	NA	CASRSGGTEAFF	TGTGCCAGCAGGAGCGGGGGGACTGAAGCTTTCTTT
TRBJ2-7	TRBV7-9	NA	NA	CASSPPTAYEQYF	TGTGCCAGCAGCCCACCGACGGCGTACGAGCAGTACTTC
TRBJ2-7	TRBV7-9	TRBD2	NA	CASSLVPSGLAGEYEQYF	TGTGCCAGCAGCTTAGTCCCTTCGGGACTAGCGGGAGAATACGAGCAGTACTTC
TRBJ2-7	TRBV28	NA	NA	CASSRTPNEQYF	TGTGCCAGCAGCCGGACCCCAAACGAGCAGTACTTC
TRBJ1-4	TRBV9	NA	NA	CASSVGATNEKLFF	TGTGCCAGCAGCGTAGGTGCAACTAATGAAAAACTGTTTTTT
TRBJ1-4	TRBV29-1	NA	once	CSATGTENEKLFF	TGCAGCGCTACCGGGACGGAGAATGAAAAACTGTTTTTT
TRBJ2-1	TRBV7-6	NA	NA	CASSFGQTYNEQFF	TGTGCCAGCTCTTTTGGCCAAACCTACAATGAGCAGTTCTTC
TRBJ2-5	TRBV25-1	TRBD1	NA	CASATGAPGETQYF	TGTGCCAGCGCGACAGGGGCGCCCGGAGAGACCCAGTACTTC
TRBJ2-3	TRBV25-1	NA	NA	CASTSDRHTQYF	TGTGCCAGCACCTCGGACCGCCATACGCAGTATTTT
TRBJ2-1	TRBV7-9	NA	NA	CASSLVAASSYNEQFF	TGTGCCAGCAGCTTAGTAGCGGCAAGCTCCTACAATGAGCAGTTCTTC
TRBJ1-5	TRBV28	NA	NA	CASSLSDSSGQPQHF	TGTGCCAGCAGTTTATCGGACAGTTCAGGCCAGCCCCAGCATTTT
TRBJ1-5	TRBV19	NA	once	CARGARCQPQHF	TGTGCCCGGGGGGCTCGGTGTCAGCCCCAGCATTTT
TRBJ2-7	TRBV27	NA	NA	CASGPVSYEQYF	TGTGCCAGCGGACCGGTATCCTACGAGCAGTACTTC
TRBJ2-2	TRBV7-2	NA	NA	CASSFQGNGELFF	TGTGCCAGCAGCTTTCAGGGGAACGGGGAGCTGTTTTTT
TRBJ1-2	TRBV9	TRBD1	NA	CASSARDRARGYTF	TGTGCCAGCAGCGCCCGGGACAGGGCACGTGGCTACACCTTC
TRBJ1-2	TRBV19	NA	NA	CASSMGWGEYGYTF	TGTGCCAGTAGTATGGGATGGGGCGAATATGGCTACACCTTC
TRBJ1-2	TRBV18	NA	NA	CASSLNDQVDGYTF	TGTGCCAGCTCACTCAACGACCAGGTGGATGGCTACACCTTC
TRBJ2-5	TRBV7-9	TRBD2	NA	CASSEGTSGMSQETQYF	TGTGCCAGCAGCGAGGGGACTAGCGGCATGTCGCAAGAGACCCAGTACTTC
TRBJ2-3	TRBV6-6	NA	NA	CASRSPTRDTQYF	TGTGCCAGCAGGTCCCCAACTAGAGATACGCAGTATTTT
TRBJ2-7	TRBV7-9	TRBD1	NA	CASSSGQGEQYF	TGTGCCAGCAGCTCAGGACAGGGGGAGCAGTACTTC
TRBJ1-1	TRBV29-1	NA	NA	CSVGRSNTEAFF	TGCAGCGTCGGACGGTCGAACACTGAAGCTTTCTTT
TRBJ1-1	TRBV13	NA	NA	CASIWRAEAFF	TGTGCCAGCATCTGGCGGGCTGAAGCTTTCTTT
TRBJ2-1	TRBV27	NA	NA	CASSLLGDNEQFF	TGTGCCAGCAGTTTGTTAGGGGACAATGAGCAGTTCTTC
TRBJ2-7	TRBV5-1	NA	NA	CASSFPGTDEQYF	TGCGCCAGCAGCTTCCCCGGGACCGACGAGCAGTACTTC
TRBJ1-5	TRBV30	NA	once	CAWNYSAVDSNQPQHF	TGTGCCTGGAATTACTCCGCGGTAGATAGCAATCAGCCCCAGCATTTT
TRBJ2-1	TRBV6-1	NA	NA	CASSETPLAFF	TGTGCCAGCAGTGAAACTCCCTTGGCGTTCTTC
TRBJ2-7	TRBV11-2	TRBD2	NA	CASSQIAGGSYEQYF	TGTGCCAGCAGCCAGATAGCGGGAGGGTCCTACGAGCAGTACTTC
TRBJ1-5	TRBV30	TRBD1	NA	CAWSVGQGTQPQHF	TGTGCCTGGAGTGTCGGACAGGGAACTCAGCCCCAGCATTTT
TRBJ2-4	TRBV7-9	NA	NA	CASSARDDLAKNIQYF	TGTGCCAGCAGCGCAAGGGACGATTTGGCCAAAAACATTCAGTACTTC
TRBJ1-1	TRBV7-9	NA	NA	CASRDSGTEAFF	TGTGCCAGCAGAGACAGCGGTACTGAAGCTTTCTTT
TRBJ2-7	TRBV27	NA	once	CASSLSGRTYEQYF	TGTGCCAGCAGTTTAAGCGGCCGAACCTACGAGCAGTACTTC
TRBJ2-2	TRBV23-1	TRBD2	NA	CASSALSGRPRPNTGELFF	TGCGCCAGCAGCGCCCTTAGCGGGCGACCCCGCCCGAACACCGGGGAGCTGTTTTTT
TRBJ1-4	TRBV7-3	NA	NA	CASTCNFGNEKLFF	TGTGCCAGCACTTGCAATTTCGGTAATGAAAAACTGTTTTTT
TRBJ1-2	TRBV9	NA	NA	CASSPEIPNYGYTF	TGTGCCAGCAGCCCAGAGATACCTAACTATGGCTACACCTTC
TRBJ2-7	TRBV6-5	TRBD2	NA	CASSYYGSGRAFEQYF	TGTGCCAGCAGTTACTACGGGAGCGGGAGGGCCTTTGAGCAGTACTTC
TRBJ1-2	TRBV29-1	NA	few	CSSAVSGSYTF	TGCAGCTCCGCGGTGTCAGGGAGCTACACCTTC
TRBJ2-1	TRBV6-4	TRBD2	NA	CASSIAGEPYNEQFF	TGTGCCAGCAGTATAGCGGGAGAACCCTACAATGAGCAGTTCTTC
TRBJ2-5	TRBV18	NA	NA	CASSPSDSFQETQYF	TGTGCCAGCTCACCTTCCGACAGCTTCCAAGAGACCCAGTACTTC